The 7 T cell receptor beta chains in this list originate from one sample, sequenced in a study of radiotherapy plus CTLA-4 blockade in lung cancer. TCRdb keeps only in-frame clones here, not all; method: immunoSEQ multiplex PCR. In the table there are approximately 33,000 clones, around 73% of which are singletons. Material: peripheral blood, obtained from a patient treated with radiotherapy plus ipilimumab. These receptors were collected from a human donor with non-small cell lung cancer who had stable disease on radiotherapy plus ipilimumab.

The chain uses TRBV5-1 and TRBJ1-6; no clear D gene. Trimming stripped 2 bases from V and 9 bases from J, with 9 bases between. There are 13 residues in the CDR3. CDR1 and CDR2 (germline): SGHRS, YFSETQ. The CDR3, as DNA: TGCGCCAGCAGCTTCGAACAGTCTTCACCCCTCCACTTT. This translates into CASSFEQSSPLHF.

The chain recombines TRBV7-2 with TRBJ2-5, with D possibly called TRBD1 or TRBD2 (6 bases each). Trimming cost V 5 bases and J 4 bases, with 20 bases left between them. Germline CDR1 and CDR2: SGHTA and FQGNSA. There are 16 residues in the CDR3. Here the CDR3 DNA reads TGTGCCAGCAGCCCCCCCCTCTCTGGGGGGCGAGAGACCCAGTACTTC. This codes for CASSPPLSGGRETQYF.

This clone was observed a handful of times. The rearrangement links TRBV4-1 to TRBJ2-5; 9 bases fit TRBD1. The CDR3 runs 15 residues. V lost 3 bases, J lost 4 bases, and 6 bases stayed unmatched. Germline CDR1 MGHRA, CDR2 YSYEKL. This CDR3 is CASSQNRGRTETQYF. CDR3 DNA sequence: TGCGCCAGCAGCCAGAACAGGGGGCGCACAGAGACCCAGTACTTC.

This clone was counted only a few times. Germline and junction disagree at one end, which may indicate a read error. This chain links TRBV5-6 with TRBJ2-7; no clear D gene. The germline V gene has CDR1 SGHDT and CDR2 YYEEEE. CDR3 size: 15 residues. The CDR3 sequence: CASNLGSGVAYEQYF. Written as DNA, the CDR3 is TGTGCCAGCAACTTGGGATCTGGGGTTGCCTACGAGCAGTACTTC.

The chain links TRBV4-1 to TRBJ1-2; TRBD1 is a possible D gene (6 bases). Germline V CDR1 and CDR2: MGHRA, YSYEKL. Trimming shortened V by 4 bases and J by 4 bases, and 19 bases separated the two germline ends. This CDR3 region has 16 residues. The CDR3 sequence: CASSRLRGRGTYGYTF. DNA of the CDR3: TGCGCCAGCAGCCGGCTTAGGGGCAGGGGAACCTATGGCTACACCTTC.

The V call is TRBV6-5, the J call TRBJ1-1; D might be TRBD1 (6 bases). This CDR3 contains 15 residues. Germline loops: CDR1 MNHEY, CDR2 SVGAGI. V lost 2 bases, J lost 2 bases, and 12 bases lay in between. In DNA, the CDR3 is TGTGCCAGCAGTTACGCGACAGGTAAAAACACTGAAGCTTTCTTT. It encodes CASSYATGKNTEAFF.

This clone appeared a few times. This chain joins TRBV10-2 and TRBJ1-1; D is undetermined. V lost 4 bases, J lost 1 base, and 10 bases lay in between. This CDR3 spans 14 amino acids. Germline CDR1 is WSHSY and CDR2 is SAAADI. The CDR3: CASSGAGQNTEAFF. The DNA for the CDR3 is TGCGCCAGCAGTGGGGCAGGCCAGAACACTGAAGCTTTCTTT.